The 20 T cell receptor beta chains presented below share a single source sample, sequenced in a study of T-cell reconstitution after alpha-beta-depleted transplantation in children. The TCRbeta library incorporated unique molecular identifiers. One entry per CDR3 protein results from TCRdb running MiXCR on the PCR reads. The sample consists of more than 450,000 distinct CDR3 sequences, around 18% of them appearing once. Sequenced material: PBMCs from the stem cell graft donor, taken from the stem cell graft. Every receptor here comes from a human donor who donated a stem cell graft to a child with acute lymphoblastic leukemia.

This clonotype was counted ten times or more. The junction and the germline gene differ at one end; a read error may be behind it. The chain has TRBV7-9 and TRBJ2-3; no clear D gene. This CDR3 spans 12 amino acids. Germline V gives CDR1 SEHNR, CDR2 FQNEAQ (reference sequence). The CDR3 bases are TGTGCCAGCAGTTTAGGTCCAGATACGCAGTATTTT. Translating it yields CASSLGPDTQYF. Using reference TRBV7-9 and TRBJ2-3 for the parts outside the CDR3, the full variable domain is DTGVSQNPRHKITKRGQNVTFRCDPISEHNRLYWYRQTLGQGPEFLTYFQNEAQLEKSRLLSDRFSAERPKGSFSTLEIQRTEQGDSAMYLCASSLGPDTQYFGPGTRLTVL.

This clonotype was seen a few times. The genes are TRBV12-3 or TRBV12-4 and TRBJ2-1, with TRBD2 identical over 8 bases. This CDR3 comprises 15 residues. V shed 6 bases and J 10 bases; nucleotides not matched to a gene: 14. CDR3 nucleotide sequence: TGTGCCAGCAGCTCCAGCGGGAGCGGCTTCGGAGAGCAGTTCTTC. Its protein is CASSSSGSGFGEQFF.

CDR3 amino acids: CATSSTGGGNTGELFF. CDR3 sequence (DNA): TGTGCCACCAGCAGCACAGGGGGCGGAAACACCGGGGAGCTGTTTTTT. The chain joins TRBV15 to TRBJ2-2, with 9 bases aligning to TRBD1. Per germline, CDR1 LNHNV and CDR2 YYDKDF (reference sequence). After removal of 3 bases from V and 2 bases from J, the junction contained 4 bases not matched to a gene. The CDR3 totals 16 residues.

The J gene is TRBJ2-6, the V gene TRBV9; D is perhaps TRBD1 (5 bases). The CDR3 totals 19 residues. The V gene's germline CDR1 is SGDLS and CDR2 YYNGEE. V lost 0 bases to trimming and J lost 3 bases, with 19 bases between them. CDR3 region: CASSVDRKETVVGANVLTF. The CDR3 nucleotides read TGTGCCAGCAGCGTAGATCGGAAGGAGACAGTTGTTGGGGCCAACGTCCTGACTTTC.

This clonotype was recorded many times. The chain employs TRBV6-1 and TRBJ2-2; TRBD1 agrees at 7 bases. This CDR3 has 15 residues. Germline values: CDR1 MNHNS, CDR2 SASEGT. J gave up 7 bases and V 3 bases, and 8 bases lay outside the gene matches. The CDR3 bases are TGTGCCAGCAGTGACAGGGGGATACTTGGCGGGGAGCTGTTTTTT. Protein: CASSDRGILGGELFF.

This chain joins TRBV9 and TRBJ2-7; possibly TRBD1 for D (5 bases). Trimming pared 0 bases from V and 6 bases from J, leaving 10 bases between. The CDR3 contains 13 residues. Germline V CDR1 and CDR2: SGDLS, YYNGEE. CDR3 bases: TGTGCCAGCAGCGTAGGGACACGAGGCGAGCAGTACTTC. Its translation: CASSVGTRGEQYF.

The rearrangement joins TRBV5-1 to TRBJ1-3; no firm D call. The germline V and J ends were trimmed by 0 bases and 2 bases, with 15 bases remaining between them. Germline V gene data show CDR1 as SGHRS and CDR2 as YFSETQ. CDR3 size: 17 residues. DNA for the CDR3: TGCGCCAGCAGCTTGGTTGGGCAGTGGGGTCCTGGAAACACCATATATTTT. It codes for CASSLVGQWGPGNTIYF.

This clonotype was observed at least ten times. J is TRBJ2-1 and V is TRBV29-1; D is possibly TRBD1 (5 bases). This CDR3 contains 13 residues. V was clipped by 6 bases and J by 2 bases, with 11 bases between them. CDR1 and CDR2 (germline): SQVTM, ANQGSEA. The CDR3 loop is CSVIGETYNEQFF. The CDR3 coding sequence is TGCAGCGTAATAGGGGAAACCTACAATGAGCAGTTCTTC.

The rearrangement links TRBV20-1 to TRBJ2-5; unclear D gene. The germline V gene has CDR1 DFQATT and CDR2 SNEGSKA (reference sequence). Trimming removed 0 bases at V and 2 bases at J, with 13 bases between. The CDR3 is 15 residues long. The CDR3 sequence is CSARDPRQIQETQYF. DNA for the CDR3: TGCAGTGCTAGAGACCCGAGACAAATTCAAGAGACCCAGTACTTC.

V is TRBV9 and J is TRBJ2-3, with D possibly matching TRBD1 (5 bases). Germline CDR1 reads SGDLS; CDR2 reads YYNGEE. Trimming removed 0 bases from V and 6 bases from J, with 11 bases in between. This CDR3 comprises 14 residues. CDR3 loop: CASSVGQGGDTQYF. The CDR3, as DNA: TGTGCCAGCAGCGTAGGGCAGGGCGGCGATACGCAGTATTTT. Supplemented by reference TRBV9 and TRBJ2-3, the full variable domain reads DSGVTQTPKHLITATGQRVTLRCSPRSGDLSVYWYQQSLDQGLQFLIQYYNGEERAKGNILERFSAQQFPDLHSELNLSSLELGDSALYFCASSVGQGGDTQYFGPGTRLTVL.

This clonotype occurred many times. The rearrangement uses TRBV5-1 and TRBJ2-1, with 7 bases lining up with TRBD2. J lost 6 bases, V lost 0 bases, and 9 bases had no gene match. Per the germline V gene, CDR1 is SGHRS and CDR2 is YFSETQ. The CDR3 consists of 16 residues. CDR3 DNA sequence: TGCGCCAGCAGCTTGGAGGGACTAACTCTACCCAATGAGCAGTTCTTC. Translation: CASSLEGLTLPNEQFF.

The rearrangement links TRBV25-1 to TRBJ1-6, with D unclear. Trimming took off 0 bases at V and 9 bases at J, with 6 bases between the two ends. CDR1 and CDR2 (germline): MGHDK, SYGVNS. The CDR3 consists of 13 residues. The CDR3 is CASSEYVGSPLHF. In DNA form, the CDR3 reads TGTGCCAGCAGTGAATATGTGGGTTCACCCCTCCACTTT.

This clonotype was observed a handful of times. The chain joins TRBV27 to TRBJ2-7; 11 nucleotides align to TRBD2. The V segment lost 6 bases and the J segment 0 bases; nucleotides outside the gene matches: 10. Per germline, CDR1 MNHEY and CDR2 SMNVEV (reference sequence). The CDR3 runs 17 residues. The CDR3 bases are TGTGCCAGCAGACCGTGGGGGACTAGCGGTCCCTCCTACGAGCAGTACTTC. The encoded protein is CASRPWGTSGPSYEQYF.

This clonotype came up a few times. This chain links TRBV2 with TRBJ1-1; 9 positions match TRBD1. The CDR3 is 14 amino acids. With V trimmed by 11 bases and J by 3 bases, 10 bases remained unmatched. Germline CDR1 SNHLY, CDR2 FYNNEI. In DNA, the CDR3 is TGTGCCGGAACGGGACAGGGCGGTGACACTGAAGCTTTCTTT. Translation: CAGTGQGGDTEAFF.

The CDR3 nucleotides are TGCAGTGCTAGCCCTCAGAAAATACAAGAAGAGACCCAGTACTTC. Translated: CSASPQKIQEETQYF. The chain carries TRBV20-1 and TRBJ2-5, with D unresolved. Germline CDR1 reads DFQATT; CDR2 reads SNEGSKA (reference sequence). Trimming took 3 bases from V and 3 from J, leaving 17 bases between them. This CDR3 region has 15 residues.

The CDR3 reads CSARAASGTPGQFF. DNA for the CDR3: TGCAGTGCTAGAGCGGCTAGCGGCACACCGGGGCAGTTCTTC. The chain employs TRBV20-1 and TRBJ2-1, with 7 bases aligning to TRBD2. CDR1 is DFQATT and CDR2 is SNEGSKA in the germline V gene (reference sequence). This CDR3 has 14 residues. Trimming cost V 1 base and J 12 bases; bases outside gene matches: 12.

The V call is TRBV5-1, the J call TRBJ2-5, with no clear D. Trimming took off 3 bases at V and 0 bases at J, with 18 bases between the two ends. CDR1 and CDR2 (germline): SGHRS, YFSETQ. The CDR3 spans 17 residues. CDR3 in DNA: TGCGCCAGCAGCTCTACTGGACGCAGGACCCACCAAGAGACCCAGTACTTC. It codes for CASSSTGRRTHQETQYF.

This clonotype came up a few times. The rearrangement uses TRBV27 and TRBJ2-5; TRBD1 aligns across 8 bases. The V gene end was trimmed by 3 bases and the J gene end by 5 bases; junction bases not matched to a gene: 5. Per germline, CDR1 MNHEY and CDR2 SMNVEV (reference sequence). The CDR3 runs to 14 residues. As DNA, the CDR3 is TGTGCCAGCAGTTTCGGCAGGGGGCTCGAGACCCAGTACTTC. As protein: CASSFGRGLETQYF.

The J gene is TRBJ1-1, the V gene TRBV5-5; TRBD1 is a possible D gene (5 bases). Trimming stripped 4 bases from V and 11 bases from J, with 27 bases between. CDR1 and CDR2 from the germline V gene are SGHKS and YYEKEE (reference sequence). CDR3 length: 16 amino acids. The CDR3 is CASSPGGSVKVRGAFF. CDR3 sequence (DNA): TGTGCCAGCAGCCCGGGGGGGTCGGTGAAGGTTCGAGGGGCTTTCTTT.

This clonotype has just a few counts. This chain connects TRBV9 to TRBJ1-1; 9 nucleotides agree with TRBD1. Unmatched junction bases numbered 9, after V lost 2 bases and J lost 4 bases. This CDR3 is 16 amino acids long. Per the germline V gene, CDR1 is SGDLS and CDR2 is YYNGEE. This CDR3 reads CASSVGEGTGRTEAFF. In DNA form, the CDR3 reads TGTGCCAGCAGCGTTGGTGAAGGGACAGGGCGCACTGAAGCTTTCTTT. The whole variable domain, remainder taken from reference TRBV9 and TRBJ1-1, is DSGVTQTPKHLITATGQRVTLRCSPRSGDLSVYWYQQSLDQGLQFLIQYYNGEERAKGNILERFSAQQFPDLHSELNLSSLELGDSALYFCASSVGEGTGRTEAFFGQGTRLTVV.